Listed below are T cell receptor beta chains from one sample, sequenced in a study of cytomegalovirus exposure and HLA in healthy donors. Sequencing was performed with immunoSEQ multiplex PCR; in TCRdb, only in-frame clones are kept and a portion is missing. The top ten hold 1.3% of the sample, which has approximately 210,000 clones, about 87% seen once. The sample consisted of PBMCs. These receptors came from a man aged 30 to 45 in good health and CMV-seronegative. Each CDR3 is given with its conserved first and last residue. A D gene is named only where the DNA matches it firmly. Expanded clones get a size class; other rows say once, few or many, or leave the size out.

clone_size	v_call	d_call	j_call	cdr3_aa	cdr3_nt
-	TRBV30	-	TRBJ1-3	CAWSVTGTSRNTIYF	TGTGCCTGGAGTGTAACAGGGACGTCAAGAAACACCATATATTTT
once	TRBV27	-	TRBJ2-1	CASRKAANNEQFF	TGTGCCAGCAGAAAAGCCGCAAACAATGAGCAGTTCTTC
-	TRBV19	-	TRBJ1-6	CASSILPGGAMDSPLHF	TGTGCCAGTAGTATACTGCCCGGGGGGGCGATGGATTCACCCCTCCACTTT
few	TRBV11-3	-	TRBJ2-1	CASSQNRDTEQFF	TGTGCCAGCAGCCAGAACCGGGACACCGAACAGTTCTTC
few	TRBV4-1	-	TRBJ1-1	CASSPTLGNTEAFF	TGCGCCAGCAGCCCCACCCTAGGGAACACTGAAGCTTTCTTT
-	TRBV5-1	-	TRBJ2-7	CASSLDGRTTNEQYF	TGCGCCAGCAGCTTGGACGGACGGACTACCAACGAGCAGTACTTC
-	TRBV6-1	TRBD2	TRBJ2-7	CASSAGTSGRDEQYF	TGTGCCAGCAGTGCGGGGACTAGCGGGAGAGACGAGCAGTACTTC
once	TRBV6-1	TRBD1	TRBJ1-5	CASRPDRGGNQPQHF	TGTGCCAGCAGACCTGACAGGGGTGGCAATCAGCCCCAGCATTTT
-	TRBV28	TRBD1	TRBJ2-2	CATSRDRGTGELFF	TGTGCCACCAGCCGGGACAGGGGCACGGGGGAGCTGTTTTTT
-	TRBV6-4	TRBD2	TRBJ2-3	CASSALAGAGDTQYF	TGTGCCAGCAGTGCCCTAGCGGGAGCAGGAGATACGCAGTATTTT
-	TRBV19	-	TRBJ1-4	CASSPGLGVLGEKLFF	TGTGCCAGTAGTCCCGGATTGGGCGTATTGGGTGAAAAACTGTTTTTT
-	TRBV29-1	-	TRBJ1-2	CSVEDRGYGYTF	TGCAGCGTTGAAGATCGGGGTTATGGCTACACCTTC
-	TRBV5-4	-	TRBJ2-3	CASSPPRTTTDTQYF	TGTGCCAGCAGCCCACCCAGGACTACAACAGATACGCAGTATTTT
once	TRBV7-9	-	TRBJ2-1	CASSDSRGNEQFF	TGTGCCAGCAGCGATAGTAGGGGCAATGAGCAGTTCTTC
-	TRBV5-4	TRBD1	TRBJ2-5	CASSYWGGQGKVGGWRTQYF	TGTGCCAGCAGCTATTGGGGGGGACAGGGTAAGGTTGGAGGATGGAGGACCCAGTACTTC
-	TRBV19	-	TRBJ1-1	CATKQGGTEAFF	TGTGCCACGAAACAGGGAGGGACTGAAGCTTTCTTT
-	TRBV7-9	-	TRBJ2-3	CASSSPVRDTQYF	TGTGCCAGCAGCTCCCCAGTGCGGGATACGCAGTATTTT
-	TRBV10-2	TRBD1	TRBJ2-3	CASSPGTETDTQYF	TGCGCCAGCAGCCCCGGGACAGAAACAGATACGCAGTATTTT
-	TRBV27	TRBD1	TRBJ2-6	CASSLEGGTGANVLTF	TGTGCCAGCAGCCTGGAAGGGGGCACTGGGGCCAACGTCCTGACTTTC
-	TRBV30	-	TRBJ2-1	CAWSGLGGGPYNEQFF	TGTGCCTGGAGCGGGCTGGGAGGCGGCCCCTACAATGAGCAGTTCTTC
few	TRBV7-2	-	TRBJ2-7	CASSLLGADEQYF	TGTGCCAGCAGCTTACTAGGGGCCGACGAGCAGTACTTC
-	TRBV29-1	TRBD1	TRBJ1-2	CSVEPGTGGYGYTF	TGCAGCGTTGAGCCCGGGACAGGGGGTTATGGCTACACCTTC
-	TRBV19	-	TRBJ1-5	CASSILGTQGGHF	TGTGCCAGTAGTATCTTAGGGACACAAGGCGGGCATTTT
-	TRBV9	TRBD1	TRBJ1-4	CASSGSSGGPPEKLFF	TGTGCCAGCAGCGGTTCCTCAGGGGGGCCCCCTGAAAAACTGTTTTTT
-	TRBV5-8	-	TRBJ1-1	CASRSRAEAFF	TGTGCCAGCAGGTCCAGGGCTGAAGCTTTCTTT
-	TRBV2	TRBD1	TRBJ2-7	CATQPTDRGQTSYEQYF	TGTGCCACCCAACCGACGGACAGGGGCCAAACCTCCTACGAGCAGTACTTC
-	TRBV19	-	TRBJ2-6	CATQALRSPASGANVLTF	TGTGCCACCCAGGCATTAAGGTCTCCAGCTTCTGGGGCCAACGTCCTGACTTTC
-	TRBV5-1	TRBD1	TRBJ1-5	CASVKGGRGPPSSDQPQHF	TGCGCCAGCGTCAAAGGGGGCAGGGGGCCTCCCTCAAGTGATCAGCCCCAGCATTTT
-	TRBV4-2	TRBD2	TRBJ2-1	CASSQSAGGYSYNEQFF	TGTGCCAGCAGCCAAAGCGCCGGGGGGTACTCCTACAATGAGCAGTTCTTC
-	TRBV5-1	-	TRBJ2-6	CASSRSTRDSGANGLTF	TGCGCCAGCAGCCGATCGACAAGGGACTCTGGGGCCAACGGCCTGACTTTC
-	TRBV4-1	-	TRBJ2-6	CASSQPLQISGANVLTF	TGCGCCAGCAGCCAACCGTTACAAATCTCTGGGGCCAACGTCCTGACTTTC
-	TRBV28	-	TRBJ2-5	CASSPGGGETQYF	TGTGCCAGCAGTCCAGGGGGAGGAGAGACCCAGTACTTC
-	TRBV2	-	TRBJ1-1	CASSEVRLGTEAFF	TGTGCCAGCAGTGAAGTCCGACTGGGCACTGAAGCTTTCTTT
-	TRBV28	TRBD1	TRBJ2-1	CASRMDRGLDEQFF	TGTGCCAGCAGAATGGACAGGGGGTTGGATGAGCAGTTCTTC